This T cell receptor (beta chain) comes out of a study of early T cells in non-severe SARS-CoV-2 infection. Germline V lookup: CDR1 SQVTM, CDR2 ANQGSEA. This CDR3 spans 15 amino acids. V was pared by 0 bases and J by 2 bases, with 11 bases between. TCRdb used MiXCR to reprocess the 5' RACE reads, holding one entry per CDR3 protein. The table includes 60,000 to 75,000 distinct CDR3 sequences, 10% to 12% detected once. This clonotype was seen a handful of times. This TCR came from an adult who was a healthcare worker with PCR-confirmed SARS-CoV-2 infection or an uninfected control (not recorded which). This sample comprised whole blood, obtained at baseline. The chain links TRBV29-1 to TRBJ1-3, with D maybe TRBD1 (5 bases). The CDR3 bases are TGCAGCGTTGAAGATTCAGGGCAGCCTGGAAACACCATATATTTT. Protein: CSVEDSGQPGNTIYF.